This TCR beta chain comes out of a study of regulatory T cells in long-lasting Graves disease. CDR3 regions were amplified by Arm-PCR using iRepertoire HTBI primers to build TCR beta libraries. TCRdb independently ran MiXCR on the multiplex PCR reads; one entry per CDR3 protein. This sample carries over 300,000 distinct CDR3 sequences, around a sixth of them seen once, and the ten largest clones take 22%. The sample holds a few counts of this clonotype. Its antigen is currently unknown. Time point: newly diagnosed GD, antithyroid drugs for less than 3 months. Following extraction of RNA from PBMCs, that RNA was used to make the TCR library. General observations from the study: Limited samples may have lowered accuracy. TRBV28, TRBJ1-2 and TRBJ2-5 were segments that persistent disease favored. Study was limited to peripheral blood, excluding thyroid tissue.

V shed 5 bases and J 7 bases; nucleotides not matched to a gene: 6. The CDR3 sequence is 13 residues long. The V gene's germline CDR1 is SEHNR and CDR2 FQNEAQ (reference sequence). The sequence derives from a female donor with Graves disease. The sample in question was peripheral blood mononuclear cells (PBMCs), obtained at new diagnosis, from a patient treated with antithyroid drugs. The chain is built from TRBV7-9 and TRBJ2-7; 9 bases align to TRBD1. The CDR3 DNA follows: TGTGCCAGCAGCCCACGACAGGGGGGTGAGCAGTACTTC. This gives the protein CASSPRQGGEQYF.